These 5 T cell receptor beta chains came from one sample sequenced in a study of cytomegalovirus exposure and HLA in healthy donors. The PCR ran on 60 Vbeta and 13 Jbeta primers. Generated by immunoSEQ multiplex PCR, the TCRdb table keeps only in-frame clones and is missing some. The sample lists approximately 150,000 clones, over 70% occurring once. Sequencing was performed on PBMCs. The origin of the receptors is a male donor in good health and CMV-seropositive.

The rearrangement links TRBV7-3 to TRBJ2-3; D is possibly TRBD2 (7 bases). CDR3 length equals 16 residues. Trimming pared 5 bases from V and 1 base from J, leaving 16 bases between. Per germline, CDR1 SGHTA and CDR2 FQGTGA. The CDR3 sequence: CASSARGAGGTDTQYF. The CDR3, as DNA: TGTGCCAGCAGCGCCCGGGGGGCGGGCGGCACAGATACGCAGTATTTT.

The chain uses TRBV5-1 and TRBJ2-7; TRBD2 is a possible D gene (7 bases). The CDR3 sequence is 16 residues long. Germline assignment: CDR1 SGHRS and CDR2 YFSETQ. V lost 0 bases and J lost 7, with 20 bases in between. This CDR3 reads CASSLGYVAGAGEQYF. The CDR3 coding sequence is TGCGCCAGCAGCTTGGGTTACGTTGCGGGGGCGGGGGAGCAGTACTTC.

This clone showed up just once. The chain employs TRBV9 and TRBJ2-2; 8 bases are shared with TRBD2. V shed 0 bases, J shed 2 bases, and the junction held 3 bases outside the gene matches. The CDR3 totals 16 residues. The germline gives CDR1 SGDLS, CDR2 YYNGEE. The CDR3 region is CASSVGTSGNTGELFF. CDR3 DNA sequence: TGTGCCAGCAGCGTAGGAACTAGCGGTAACACCGGGGAGCTGTTTTTT.

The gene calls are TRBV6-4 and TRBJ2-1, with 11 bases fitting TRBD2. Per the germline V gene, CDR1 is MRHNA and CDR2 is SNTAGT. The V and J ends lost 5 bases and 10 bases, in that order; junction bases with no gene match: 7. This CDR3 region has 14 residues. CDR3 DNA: TGTGCCAGCAGTTCCTTAGCGGGGGGGCCCGAGCAGTTCTTC. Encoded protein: CASSSLAGGPEQFF.

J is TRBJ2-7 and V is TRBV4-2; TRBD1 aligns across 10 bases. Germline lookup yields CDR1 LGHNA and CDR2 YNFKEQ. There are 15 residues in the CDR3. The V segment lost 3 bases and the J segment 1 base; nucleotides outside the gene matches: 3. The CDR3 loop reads CASSHGTGVSYEQYF. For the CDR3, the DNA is TGTGCCAGCAGCCATGGGACAGGGGTTTCCTACGAGCAGTACTTC.